The 15 T cell receptor beta chains presented below share a single source sample, sequenced in a study of beta chain features in type 1 diabetes (dated by TCRdb to 2016 to 2019). Receptor amplification or capture employed the immunoSEQ multiplex PCR assay. The entire isolated RNA was reverse transcribed using the High Capacity cDNA Reverse Transcription Kit, and thus expressed TCRB transcripts were sequenced. The table comes from immuneACCESS by way of TCRdb, which keeps in-frame sequences with V and J called. Part of the clones is missing from these tables; in studies checked, under half for an unresolved V gene and the rest for unknown reasons. The sample has hundreds of thousands of clones on record, approximately 12% of them singletons. The ten largest clones represent around 0.02% of the sample. The sequenced sample consisted of naive CD4+ T cells from blood. This specimen's cell subset or site label, per the study, means: true naive CD4+ T cells. The receptor set was obtained from a man aged 18 to 30 in good health.

V usage is TRBV6-7 and J usage is TRBJ1-2; D gene unclear. TRBV6-7 is an open reading frame, and its role is uncertain. The CDR3 length is 13 residues. Trimming pared 0 bases from V and 6 bases from J, leaving 8 bases between. The CDR3 loop is CASSYSRAHGYTF. The CDR3 DNA sequence: TGTGCCAGCAGTTACTCGAGGGCCCATGGCTACACCTTC.

CDR3 region: CASSPNGAYEQYF. The CDR3 nucleotides read TGCGCCAGCAGCCCTAACGGAGCCTACGAGCAGTACTTC. This sequence joins TRBV5-1 and TRBJ2-7; D remains ambiguous. The V end was cut by 4 bases, the J end by 2 bases, with 10 bases between. Germline CDR1 SGHRS, CDR2 YFSETQ. The CDR3 covers 13 residues.

This clone was counted only a few times. This chain joins TRBV19 and TRBJ2-1; 8 bases agree with TRBD2. The CDR3 is 16 amino acids. The germline V gene has CDR1 LNHDA and CDR2 SQIVND (reference sequence). V lost 8 bases, J lost 8 bases, and 17 bases stayed unmatched. CDR3 residues: CASLMVAGGPSHEQFF. CDR3 DNA sequence: TGTGCCAGTTTGATGGTGGCGGGAGGACCGTCTCATGAGCAGTTCTTC.

This chain joins TRBV28 and TRBJ2-4, with no clear D. Trimming shortened V by 5 bases and J by 0 bases, and 8 bases separated the two germline ends. From germline, CDR1 is MDHEN and CDR2 SYDVKM. This CDR3 spans 14 amino acids. The CDR3 region has the DNA TGTGCCAGCAGTGCCCAGAAAGCCAAAAACATTCAGTACTTC. Protein: CASSAQKAKNIQYF.

V is TRBV7-6 and J is TRBJ2-7; tentative D call: TRBD1 (6 bases). Deletions cut 1 base from V and 0 bases from J, with 13 bases between. Germline lookup yields CDR1 SGHVS and CDR2 FNYEAQ. This CDR3 has 16 amino acids. CDR3 region: CASSLGYRDNSYEQYF. As DNA, the CDR3 is TGTGCCAGCAGCTTAGGATACCGGGACAACTCCTACGAGCAGTACTTC.

The genes are TRBV4-3 and TRBJ2-4, with a tentative D call TRBD1 (6 bases). The ends were cut back, 0 bases at V and 8 bases at J, with 14 bases in the middle. Germline V gives CDR1 LGHNA, CDR2 YSLEER. This CDR3 has 15 amino acids. CDR3 loop: CASSQELGAVDIQYF. The CDR3 DNA sequence: TGCGCCAGCAGCCAAGAGCTGGGGGCGGTGGACATTCAGTACTTC.

J is TRBJ2-3 and V is TRBV10-3; 8 nucleotides match TRBD1. The CDR3 has 13 amino acids. Germline values: CDR1 ENHRY, CDR2 SYGVKD. J gave up 4 bases and V 11 bases, and 8 bases lay outside the gene matches. CDR3 sequence (DNA): TGTGCCGCAGGGGGGACAGGACCAGATACGCAGTATTTT. Residues: CAAGGTGPDTQYF.

The chain employs TRBV19 and TRBJ1-1, with 9 bases aligning to TRBD1. Germline assignment: CDR1 LNHDA and CDR2 SQIVND (reference sequence). The CDR3 contains 15 residues. V was pared by 7 bases and J by 5 bases, with 11 bases of the junction left unmatched. CDR3 protein: CASNPYRGRRTEAFF. CDR3 bases: TGTGCCAGTAACCCCTACAGGGGGCGGAGAACTGAAGCTTTCTTT.

In this sample, this clone turned up a few times. The chain employs TRBV29-1 and TRBJ1-1; TRBD1 agrees at 9 bases. The V segment lost 4 bases and the J segment 2 bases; nucleotides outside the gene matches: 8. From germline, CDR1 is SQVTM and CDR2 ANQGSEA. This CDR3 spans 15 amino acids. The CDR3 nucleotides are TGCAGCGTTGTAGGTGAGACAGGGGGAAACACTGAAGCTTTCTTT. Protein sequence: CSVVGETGGNTEAFF.

The table lists this clone with a few counts. This chain joins TRBV30 and TRBJ1-4, with 7 bases identical to TRBD1. The CDR3 spans 14 residues. Germline V gives CDR1 GTSNPN, CDR2 SVGIG (reference sequence). V lost 0 bases, J lost 8 bases, and 6 bases stayed unmatched. DNA for the CDR3: TGTGCCTGGAGTGTCACAGGGGCCGGGGAAAAACTGTTTTTT. Amino acids: CAWSVTGAGEKLFF.

The chain employs TRBV6-4 and TRBJ2-2; tentative D call: TRBD2 (5 bases). Germline CDR1 and CDR2: MRHNA and SNTAGT. V lost 6 bases and J lost 3, with 23 bases in between. The CDR3 has 18 amino acids. The DNA for the CDR3 is TGTGCCAGCAGACCTGAGGGAGCGCCAGTATACGACACCGGGGAGCTGTTTTTT. Encoded protein: CASRPEGAPVYDTGELFF.

V usage is TRBV15 and J usage is TRBJ2-3, with 9 nucleotides matching TRBD2. V shed 5 bases, J shed 2 bases, and the junction held 5 bases outside the gene matches. The CDR3 extends over 15 amino acids. CDR1 is LNHNV, CDR2 YYDKDF, per germline (reference sequence). The CDR3 region has the DNA TGTGCCACCAGCTCTAGCGGGGAATCCACAGATACGCAGTATTTT. This gives the protein CATSSSGESTDTQYF. The full variable domain, completed using reference TRBV15 and TRBJ2-3, is DAMVIQNPRYQVTQFGKPVTLSCSQTLNHNVMYWYQQKSSQAPKLLFHYYDKDFNNEADTPDNFQSRRPNTSFCFLDIRSPGLGDTAMYLCATSSSGESTDTQYFGPGTRLTVL.

The chain carries TRBV9 and TRBJ2-1; TRBD1 matches at 7 bases. The CDR3 length is 14 residues. V dropped 4 bases and J dropped 10; count of bases not matched to a gene: 11. Germline V gene sequence: CDR1 SGDLS, CDR2 YYNGEE. The CDR3: CASSLRQGMDEQFF. CDR3 nucleotides: TGTGCCAGCAGCTTAAGACAGGGAATGGACGAGCAGTTCTTC.

This clone occurred a few times. This chain links TRBV30 with TRBJ1-1; 7 bases fit TRBD1. Looked up from germline, CDR1 is GTSNPN and CDR2 is SVGIG (reference sequence). V was pared by 4 bases and J by 4 bases, with 9 bases of the junction left unmatched. This CDR3 has 14 residues. CDR3 sequence (DNA): TGTGCCTGGAATAGACAGGGAGGTAGCACTGAAGCTTTCTTT. This sequence encodes CAWNRQGGSTEAFF.

This clone turned up a few times. J is TRBJ1-1 and V is TRBV5-6, with 7 bases that match TRBD1. Germline V lookup: CDR1 SGHDT, CDR2 YYEEEE. CDR3 length: 14 amino acids. V lost 0 bases and J lost 6; bases outside the gene matches: 5. CDR3 DNA: TGTGCCAGCAGCTTGGTGGACAGGCGGGCTGAAGCTTTCTTT. Translation: CASSLVDRRAEAFF.